This T cell receptor (beta chain) came from a study of blood T cells in healthy people across ages. A J-beta primer mix and a sample-barcoded 5' primer were used in a second PCR of roughly 6 to 11 cycles. TCRdb re-called the 5' RACE reads through MiXCR, storing one row per CDR3 protein. The data hold under 800,000 distinct CDR3 sequences, with 21% observed a single time. Details on this clonotype: The antigen is not known.

Samples each yielded at least 6 micrograms of total RNA. Trimming shortened V by 1 base and J by 8 bases, and 15 bases separated the two germline ends. Per the germline V gene, CDR1 is SGHRS and CDR2 is YFSETQ. The CDR3 contains 14 residues. General study findings and limits: The percentage of naive T cells correlated strongly with TCR beta diversity.

The source is a man in his 70s in good health. V and J are TRBV5-1 and TRBJ1-2; D ambiguous. Sequencing used blood. The CDR3 region is CASSLTAPTGGYTF. CDR3 sequence (DNA): TGCGCCAGCAGCTTGACTGCCCCGACGGGGGGCTACACCTTC. Full variable domain (rest looked up from reference TRBV5-1 and TRBJ1-2): KAGVTQTPRYLIKTRGQQVTLSCSPISGHRSVSWYQQTPGQGLQFLFEYFSETQRNKGNFPGRFSGRQFSNSRSEMNVSTLELGDSALYLCASSLTAPTGGYTFGSGTRLTVV.